These 8 T cell receptor beta chains originate from one sample sequenced in a study of OX40 agonist ivuxolimab in advanced cancers. Sequencing used immunoSEQ multiplex PCR; TCRdb keeps in-frame clones, though not all of them. There are over 85,000 clones in the sample; roughly 87% occur only once, and approximately 0.29% lies in the top ten. The sample here was CD4+ or CD8+ T cells sorted from blood, taken in a trial of the OX40 agonist ivuxolimab. Receptors were obtained from an adult with an advanced solid tumor such as melanoma, head and neck, liver or kidney cancer.

The chain joins TRBV5-1 to TRBJ1-6, with D possibly being TRBD1 (5 bases). V was cut by 0 bases and J by 1 base, with 11 bases left in between. There are 17 residues in the CDR3. The germline V gene has CDR1 SGHRS and CDR2 YFSETQ. The CDR3 here is CASSLAGGRSYNSPLHF. CDR3 DNA: TGCGCCAGCAGCTTGGCCGGGGGGAGATCCTATAATTCACCCCTCCACTTT.

J is TRBJ2-2 and V is TRBV5-1; 7 nucleotides agree with TRBD1. The CDR3 totals 13 residues. V lost 5 bases to trimming and J lost 4 bases; unmatched junction nucleotides: 2. Per the germline V gene, CDR1 is SGHRS and CDR2 is YFSETQ. In DNA form, the CDR3 reads TGCGCCAGCAGTCGGACAGGCACCGGGGAGCTGTTTTTT. Its protein product is CASSRTGTGELFF.

The J gene is TRBJ2-7, the V gene TRBV27; weak D call: TRBD2 (5 bases). With 5 bases removed from V and 4 bases from J, the gap between germline ends came to 9 bases. The CDR3 sequence is 12 residues long. From germline, CDR1 is MNHEY and CDR2 SMNVEV (reference sequence). The CDR3 region has the DNA TGTGCCAGCAGTGGCCGGGGATACGAGCAGTACTTC. It translates to CASSGRGYEQYF.

This chain links TRBV7-6 with TRBJ2-6; D might be TRBD1 or TRBD2, each matching 6 bases. The V gene lost 1 base and the J gene lost 0 bases, with 10 bases spanning the gap. The germline V gene encodes CDR1 SGHVS and CDR2 FNYEAQ. The CDR3 has 17 amino acids. In nucleotides, the CDR3 is TGTGCCAGCAGCTTAGAACAGGGAGGCTCTGGGGCCAACGTCCTGACTTTC. Translation: CASSLEQGGSGANVLTF. Filled out from reference TRBV7-6 and TRBJ2-6, the complete variable domain reads GAGVSQSPRYKVTKRGQDVALRCDPISGHVSLYWYRQALGQGPEFLTYFNYEAQQDKSGLPNDRFSAERPEGSISTLTIQRTEQRDSAMYRCASSLEQGGSGANVLTFGAGSRLTVL.

The rearrangement links TRBV19 to TRBJ1-1; D gene uncertain. V was clipped by 7 bases and J by 1 base, with 10 bases between them. The CDR3 runs 13 residues. Germline CDR1 is LNHDA and CDR2 is SQIVND (reference sequence). The chain's CDR3 is CASNQPPNTEAFF. For the CDR3, the DNA is TGTGCCAGTAACCAGCCCCCGAACACTGAAGCTTTCTTT. The full variable domain, in which reference TRBV19 and TRBJ1-1 provide the parts outside the CDR3, is DGGITQSPKYLFRKEGQNVTLSCEQNLNHDAMYWYRQDPGQGLRLIYYSQIVNDFQKGDIAEGYSVSREKKESFPLTVTSAQKNPTAFYLCASNQPPNTEAFFGQGTRLTVV.

The rearrangement joins TRBV5-3 to TRBJ1-3; D is uncertain. TRBV5-3 is an ORF, with its function uncertain. V gave up 4 bases and J gave up 7 bases, with 21 bases separating them. The CDR3 is made up of 16 amino acids. Written as DNA, the CDR3 is TGTGCCAGAAGCCATTTAAGGACGGCTGTATGGAACACCATATATTTT. As protein: CARSHLRTAVWNTIYF.

V and J are TRBV6-6 and TRBJ2-3, with unresolved D. The V gene lost 5 bases and the J gene lost 0 bases, with 12 bases spanning the gap. CDR1 MNHNY and CDR2 SVGAGI come from the germline V gene (reference sequence). This CDR3 region has 15 residues. The CDR3: CASSPGWPSTDTQYF. Here the CDR3 DNA reads TGTGCCAGCAGTCCCGGGTGGCCTAGCACAGATACGCAGTATTTT.

This chain connects TRBV30 to TRBJ1-1; D uncertain. This CDR3 is 11 amino acids long. Trimming cost V 2 bases and J 10 bases, with 11 bases left between them. Germline V gene lookup returns CDR1 GTSNPN and CDR2 SVGIG (reference sequence). The DNA for the CDR3 is TGTGCCTGGAGTCGGACTCTAGGAGCTTTCTTT. This encodes CAWSRTLGAFF.